Below, 11 T cell receptor beta chains from the same sample are listed, as sequenced in a study of blood T cell repertoires in COVID-19. The data were produced by immunoSEQ multiplex PCR, yet TCRdb's version contains in-frame clones alone and is incomplete. This table has fewer than 200,000 clones, around 80% appearing once. Material for sequencing was PBMCs or T cells enriched from blood (not recorded which). The receptors were gathered from a woman in her 50s in a cohort exposed to, infected with or recovered from COVID-19 (not recorded which).

V gene TRBV23-1 combines with J gene TRBJ2-1, with 13 bases that match TRBD2. TRBV23-1 is an ORF; its function is uncertain. V lost 4 bases and J lost 2; bases outside the gene matches: 5. The CDR3 sequence is 17 residues long. DNA of the CDR3: TGCGCCAGCAGTCCCAATGGGACTAGCGGGGCCTACAATGAGCAGTTCTTC. Translated, it gives CASSPNGTSGAYNEQFF.

This clone was observed a handful of times. The V call is TRBV9, the J call TRBJ1-6; 7 nucleotides align to TRBD1. The CDR3 covers 14 residues. Trimming removed 7 bases from V and 10 bases from J; junction bases left unmatched: 11. Germline CDR1 is SGDLS and CDR2 is YYNGEE. The CDR3 DNA sequence: TGTGCCAGCGACGAGACAGGGTTAGGCTCACCCCTCCACTTT. Translation: CASDETGLGSPLHF.

This chain connects TRBV5-1 to TRBJ2-5; D gene uncertain. The V gene lost 3 bases and the J gene lost 5 bases, with 14 bases spanning the gap. The CDR3 spans 14 residues. CDR1 is SGHRS and CDR2 is YFSETQ in the germline V gene. CDR3 sequence: CASSSGRSTETQYF. CDR3 nucleotide sequence: TGCGCCAGCAGCTCGGGTAGATCGACCGAGACCCAGTACTTC.

This sequence joins TRBV7-9 and TRBJ2-1; 8 positions match TRBD2. Germline V gene data show CDR1 as SEHNR and CDR2 as FQNEAQ (reference sequence). CDR3 size: 17 residues. The ends lost 2 bases at V and 3 bases at J; junction bases unmatched: 9. The CDR3 bases are TGTGCCAGCAGCTTAAATCCAGCGGGGGACCTCTACAATGAGCAGTTCTTC. It encodes CASSLNPAGDLYNEQFF.

This chain connects TRBV7-2 to TRBJ1-6, with no clear D. From germline, CDR1 is SGHTA and CDR2 FQGNSA. V gave up 2 bases and J gave up 6 bases, with 11 bases separating them. The CDR3 loop spans 15 amino acids. DNA of the CDR3: TGTGCCAGCAGCTTAATCCTCTCGGGTAATTCACCCCTCCACTTT. This gives the protein CASSLILSGNSPLHF.

This clone has only one observation. As DNA, the CDR3 is TGTGCCATCAGTGACCGGACAGGAGGAGGTGGAAACACCATATATTTT. Translated, it gives CAISDRTGGGGNTIYF. The gene calls are TRBV10-3 and TRBJ1-3; 7 bases are a match to TRBD1. The CDR3 spans 16 residues. Germline lookup yields CDR1 ENHRY and CDR2 SYGVKD. With 3 bases clipped from V and 3 bases from J, the junction kept 8 bases outside the gene matches.

The V call is TRBV29-1, the J call TRBJ1-1; unclear D gene. Germline CDR1 is SQVTM and CDR2 is ANQGSEA. V lost 4 bases and J lost 0, with 12 bases in between. This CDR3 spans 14 amino acids. The CDR3: CSVGFTVMNTEAFF. CDR3 in DNA: TGCAGCGTTGGCTTTACGGTAATGAACACTGAAGCTTTCTTT.

A single count supports this clone. The chain employs TRBV28 and TRBJ2-1, with a weak D call TRBD2 (5 bases). Germline V gene data show CDR1 as MDHEN and CDR2 as SYDVKM. The V end lost 5 bases, the J end lost 6 bases, and 17 bases lay between the germline ends. The CDR3 length is 15 residues. The CDR3 bases are TGTGCCAGCAGTGCCGACCTAGGCGAGGGCAATGAGCAGTTCTTC. It encodes CASSADLGEGNEQFF.

This chain joins TRBV27 and TRBJ1-4; TRBD1 aligns across 7 bases. The CDR3 runs 15 residues. The J segment lost 7 bases and the V segment lost 5 bases, leaving 10 bases of the junction unmatched. The germline gives CDR1 MNHEY, CDR2 SMNVEV (reference sequence). CDR3 in amino acids: CASSPDRDSTEKLFF. The CDR3 nucleotides are TGTGCCAGCAGTCCCGACCGGGACAGCACTGAAAAACTGTTTTTT.

The chain carries TRBV7-2 and TRBJ2-5; 8 nucleotides agree with TRBD2. J lost 0 bases, V lost 5 bases, and 2 bases had no gene match. The CDR3 sequence is 14 residues long. Germline V lookup: CDR1 SGHTA, CDR2 FQGNSA. In DNA, the CDR3 is TGTGCCAGCAGCGAGACTAGCGACCAAGAGACCCAGTACTTC. As protein: CASSETSDQETQYF.

This chain links TRBV29-1 with TRBJ1-2; no definite D call. The CDR3 covers 11 residues. Trimming stripped 8 bases from V and 8 bases from J, with 15 bases between. Germline CDR1 is SQVTM and CDR2 is ANQGSEA. As DNA, the CDR3 is TGCAGCCCCGGGGAAGACGAAGGCTACACCTTC. It is translated as CSPGEDEGYTF.